Below are 9 T cell receptor beta chains sequenced from a single sample in a study of blood T cell repertoires in COVID-19. The assay was immunoSEQ multiplex PCR, and TCRdb's table has in-frame clones only and misses some. The sample records about 220,000 clones, about 80% being singletons. Material: PBMCs or T cells enriched from blood (not recorded which). Receptors originate from a man aged 35-49 years who had recovered from COVID-19.

This clone was seen once. The chain combines TRBV2 with TRBJ1-2, with 7 bases that match TRBD1. The germline CDR1 and CDR2 sequences are SNHLY and FYNNEI. V lost 8 bases, J lost 8 bases, and 11 bases stayed unmatched. This CDR3 has 13 amino acids. CDR3 residues: CASGYAGGAGYTF. The CDR3 region has the DNA TGTGCCAGCGGGTATGCAGGGGGTGCGGGCTACACCTTC.

The CDR3 loop is CASSDEFGRGPVYGYTF. The CDR3 DNA reads as TGTGCCAGCAGTGACGAGTTTGGCAGGGGGCCAGTTTATGGCTACACCTTC. The chain carries TRBV6-4 and TRBJ1-2; 8 bases are a match to TRBD1. This CDR3 is 17 amino acids long. J lost 5 bases, V lost 2 bases, and 13 bases had no gene match. The germline gives CDR1 MRHNA, CDR2 SNTAGT.

V and J are TRBV28 and TRBJ2-7, with 11 bases lining up with TRBD2. The CDR3 contains 15 residues. With V trimmed by 6 bases and J by 2 bases, 6 bases remained unmatched. CDR1 MDHEN and CDR2 SYDVKM come from the germline V gene. The CDR3 DNA follows: TGTGCCAGCAGCCCCGGGACTAGCGGTCCCTACGAGCAGTACTTC. This gives the protein CASSPGTSGPYEQYF.

This chain connects TRBV5-4 to TRBJ1-2; 9 bases are shared with TRBD1. Germline CDR1 SGHNT, CDR2 YYREEE (reference sequence). The CDR3 has 15 amino acids. V shed 4 bases, J shed 4 bases, and the junction held 8 bases outside the gene matches. The CDR3 coding sequence is TGTGCCAGCAGCCATAAACGGGACAGGGTCTATGGCTACACCTTC. Protein product: CASSHKRDRVYGYTF.

The chain couples TRBV5-1 to TRBJ2-4; tentatively, D is TRBD1 (7 bases). V lost 1 base and J lost 1, with 12 bases in between. The CDR3 is made up of 16 amino acids. Per the germline V gene, CDR1 is SGHRS and CDR2 is YFSETQ. Here the CDR3 DNA reads TGCGCCAGCAGCTTGTCAGGGGGAGGTGCCAAAAACATTCAGTACTTC. Amino acid sequence: CASSLSGGGAKNIQYF.

The CDR3 DNA reads TGTGCCAGCAGCTTGGAAAGGGAGGACACTGAAGCTTTCTTT. Protein sequence: CASSLEREDTEAFF. This chain joins TRBV5-5 and TRBJ1-1; D gene ambiguous. The CDR3 has 14 residues. The germline V gene encodes CDR1 SGHKS and CDR2 YYEKEE (reference sequence). V was trimmed by 0 bases and J by 3 bases, leaving 9 bases between them.

The J gene is TRBJ2-1, the V gene TRBV10-3; 7 positions match TRBD2. V was pared by 6 bases and J by 8 bases, with 1 base of the junction left unmatched. This CDR3 is 11 amino acids long. From germline, CDR1 is ENHRY and CDR2 SYGVKD. CDR3 sequence reads: CAIRREDEQFF. The CDR3 DNA is TGTGCCATCAGACGGGAGGATGAGCAGTTCTTC.

The V call is TRBV7-9, the J call TRBJ1-1; a possible D gene is TRBD1 (5 bases). The ends were cut back, 1 base at V and 3 bases at J, with 12 bases in the middle. The CDR3 runs 15 residues. Per germline, CDR1 SEHNR and CDR2 FQNEAQ (reference sequence). This chain's CDR3 is CASSLDRGDDTEAFF. In DNA, the CDR3 is TGTGCCAGCAGCTTAGATCGGGGGGATGACACTGAAGCTTTCTTT.

V is TRBV3-1 (or the pseudogene TRBV3-2) and J is TRBJ1-1; the match to TRBD1 covers 10 bases. The V gene end was trimmed by 1 base and the J gene end by 3 bases; junction bases not matched to a gene: 2. The CDR3 is 15 residues long. Germline lookup yields CDR1 LGHDT and CDR2 YNNKEL (reference sequence). In DNA form, the CDR3 reads TGTGCCAGCAGCCAAGGGACAGGGGGGGACACTGAAGCTTTCTTT. This sequence encodes CASSQGTGGDTEAFF.